One and the same sample provided the 30 T cell receptor beta chains below, sequenced in a study of beta chain features in type 1 diabetes. Reverse transcription of all isolated RNA meant that expressed TCRB transcripts were sequenced. Profiling relied on immunoSEQ multiplex PCR, and the TCRdb table lists in-frame clones only, not all of them. The data hold under 900,000 clones, with 17% observed a single time. The sequenced sample consisted of naive CD4+ T cells from blood. The receptors shown here come from a woman aged 18-30 years in good health.

The chain uses TRBV7-9 and TRBJ2-7; D ambiguous. The CDR3 is made up of 12 amino acids. V was clipped by 0 bases and J by 4 bases, with 4 bases between them. The germline CDR1 and CDR2 sequences are SEHNR and FQNEAQ (reference sequence). Here the CDR3 reads CASSLADYEQYF. DNA of the CDR3: TGTGCCAGCAGCTTAGCCGATTACGAGCAGTACTTC.

This clone came up many times. The sample has other DNA sequences that encode this CDR3 too. This chain uses TRBV10-3 with TRBJ2-1; D is ambiguous. This CDR3 contains 12 residues. Between the trimmed V and J ends, which lost 6 bases and 5 bases, there was a span of 8 bases. In germline, CDR1 is ENHRY, CDR2 SYGVKD. The CDR3 reads CAISETDNEQFF. CDR3 DNA: TGTGCCATCAGCGAGACCGACAATGAGCAGTTCTTC.

This clone occurred a few times. In the same sample, other DNA sequences code for this CDR3. This chain joins TRBV7-2 and TRBJ2-6; D is uncertain. This CDR3 comprises 14 residues. The germline CDR1 and CDR2 sequences are SGHTA and FQGNSA. Trimming pared 5 bases from V and 0 bases from J, leaving 5 bases between. DNA of the CDR3: TGTGCCAGCAGCCTATCCTCTGGGGCCAACGTCCTGACTTTC. Translating gives CASSLSSGANVLTF.

The V gene is TRBV2, the J gene TRBJ2-2, with 8 bases that match TRBD2. J gave up 7 bases and V 7 bases, and 23 bases lay outside the gene matches. Germline CDR1 reads SNHLY; CDR2 reads FYNNEI. This CDR3 is 19 amino acids long. CDR3 protein: CASTRLGVSGTRFHGELFF. Written as DNA, the CDR3 is TGTGCCAGCACCAGACTGGGGGTGTCCGGGACTAGGTTCCACGGGGAGCTGTTTTTT.

The V gene is TRBV7-8, the J gene TRBJ2-7; TRBD2 matches 10 bases. Germline V CDR1 and CDR2: SGHVS, FQNEAQ. The CDR3 has 16 residues. V was clipped by 6 bases and J by 2 bases; unmatched bases: 10. For the CDR3, the DNA is TGTGCCAGCAGAAACCCACTAGCGGGAAACCCCTACGAGCAGTACTTC. Protein sequence: CASRNPLAGNPYEQYF. Complete variable domain (other parts from reference TRBV7-8 and TRBJ2-7): GAGVSQSPRYKVAKRGQDVALRCDPISGHVSLFWYQQALGQGPEFLTYFQNEAQLDKSGLPSDRFFAERPEGSVSTLKIQRTQQEDSAVYLCASRNPLAGNPYEQYFGPGTRLTVT.

The V and J genes are TRBV6-4 and TRBJ1-2, with 9 bases matching TRBD1. Germline loops: CDR1 MRHNA, CDR2 SNTAGT. Trimming at V came to 2 bases and at J to 6 bases, leaving 4 bases not matched to a gene. CDR3 size: 14 residues. CDR3: CASSDGTGKHGYTF. CDR3 bases: TGTGCCAGCAGTGACGGGACAGGGAAACATGGCTACACCTTC.

As to this clone: Within the sample, other DNA sequences also encode this same CDR3. This chain uses TRBV4-3 with TRBJ2-7; possibly TRBD2 for D (7 bases). The V gene's germline CDR1 is LGHNA and CDR2 YSLEER. Trimming pared 1 base from V and 3 bases from J, leaving 13 bases between. The CDR3 is 15 residues long. The CDR3 sequence is CASSQGGGGSYEQYF. The CDR3 DNA follows: TGCGCCAGCAGCCAAGGGGGCGGGGGCAGCTACGAGCAGTACTTC.

This clone was detected only a few times. The rearrangement joins TRBV7-3 to TRBJ2-1, with 7 positions matching TRBD1. Germline V gene sequence: CDR1 SGHTA, CDR2 FQGTGA. The J segment lost 6 bases and the V segment lost 5 bases, leaving 7 bases of the junction unmatched. The CDR3 spans 14 residues. CDR3: CASSPQGGRNEQFF. For the CDR3, the DNA is TGTGCCAGCAGCCCCCAAGGGGGCCGCAATGAGCAGTTCTTC.

The table lists this clone with a few counts. The V and J genes are TRBV6-5 and TRBJ2-5; TRBD2 agrees at 7 bases. Trimming at V came to 5 bases and at J to 5 bases, leaving 5 bases not matched to a gene. The CDR3 runs to 13 residues. Germline CDR1 MNHEY, CDR2 SVGAGI. The CDR3: CASSRTRAETQYF. The CDR3 region has the DNA TGTGCCAGCAGTCGGACTAGGGCCGAGACCCAGTACTTC.

This clone appeared a few times. The rearrangement uses TRBV29-1 and TRBJ2-5; 8 nucleotides line up with TRBD2. This CDR3 comprises 15 residues. Germline-derived CDR1 and CDR2 are SQVTM and ANQGSEA. V gave up 2 bases and J gave up 7 bases; unmatched junction bases: 12. In DNA, the CDR3 is TGCAGCGTTGAATCAATAGCGGGAAGTGAAGGGACCCAGTACTTC. This gives the protein CSVESIAGSEGTQYF.

This clone has more than one count but fewer than ten. The rearrangement links TRBV7-2 to TRBJ2-1, with 10 nucleotides matching TRBD2. The J segment lost 6 bases and the V segment lost 3 bases, leaving 8 bases of the junction unmatched. This CDR3 is built from 16 residues. CDR1 and CDR2 from the germline V gene are SGHTA and FQGNSA. The CDR3 DNA follows: TGTGCCAGCAGCTTTCGACTAGCGGGTATTTCCAATGAGCAGTTCTTC. Protein product: CASSFRLAGISNEQFF.

The genes are TRBV18 and TRBJ2-3, with TRBD2 as a possible D gene (5 bases). From germline, CDR1 is KGHSH and CDR2 LQKENI. The CDR3 extends over 12 amino acids. V lost 6 bases, J lost 6 bases, and 10 bases lay in between. The CDR3 coding sequence is TGTGCCAGCTCCCCGGGGAGCGATACGCAGTATTTT. Its protein is CASSPGSDTQYF.

This clone came up a few times. The V call is TRBV7-9, the J call TRBJ2-1; TRBD1 matches 7 bases. V lost 1 base and J lost 1; bases outside the gene matches: 7. The CDR3 covers 17 residues. CDR1 and CDR2 (germline): SEHNR, FQNEAQ (reference sequence). The CDR3 loop reads CASSLGGQAGSYNEQFF. As DNA, the CDR3 is TGTGCCAGCAGCTTAGGCGGACAGGCCGGTTCCTACAATGAGCAGTTCTTC.

This clone was picked up a small number of times. The chain couples TRBV7-2 to TRBJ2-3; D possibly corresponds to TRBD1 (7 bases). This CDR3 is 15 amino acids long. CDR1 is SGHTA, CDR2 FQGNSA, per germline. Trimming shortened V by 5 bases and J by 4 bases, and 16 bases separated the two germline ends. The CDR3 DNA is TGTGCCAGCAGCCCCCCGCCCAGGGGGGCAGATACGCAGTATTTT. It encodes CASSPPPRGADTQYF.

The chain is built from TRBV6-1 and TRBJ2-5, with 9 bases fitting TRBD1. CDR3 length equals 15 residues. Germline CDR1 is MNHNS and CDR2 is SASEGT. Trimming at V came to 8 bases and at J to 5 bases, leaving 12 bases not matched to a gene. DNA of the CDR3: TGTGCCAGCGGTTTCGGGACAGGGTTTCTGGAGACCCAGTACTTC. Protein product: CASGFGTGFLETQYF.

The V gene is TRBV20-1, the J gene TRBJ1-1; D is undetermined. V was pared by 3 bases and J by 7 bases, with 6 bases between. The CDR3 consists of 10 residues. CDR1 DFQATT and CDR2 SNEGSKA come from the germline V gene (reference sequence). In nucleotides, the CDR3 is TGCAGTGCTAGGAGGATTGAAGCTTTCTTT. Its protein is CSARRIEAFF.

This chain connects TRBV5-1 to TRBJ1-2; possible D gene TRBD1, 5 bases. The CDR3 is 13 residues long. Germline V gene data show CDR1 as SGHRS and CDR2 as YFSETQ. V gave up 1 base and J gave up 4 bases, with 8 bases separating them. This CDR3 reads CASSLSTGYGYTF. The CDR3 DNA follows: TGCGCCAGCAGCTTGTCAACAGGCTATGGCTACACCTTC.

The chain joins TRBV2 to TRBJ2-1; a possible D gene is TRBD1 (6 bases). This CDR3 comprises 17 residues. Trimming removed 5 bases at V and 0 bases at J, with 17 bases between. Germline assignment: CDR1 SNHLY and CDR2 FYNNEI. CDR3 protein: CASSNTHREISYNEQFF. In DNA form, the CDR3 reads TGTGCCAGCAGTAACACCCACAGGGAAATCTCCTACAATGAGCAGTTCTTC.

The chain carries TRBV7-3 and TRBJ2-5; 7 nucleotides align to TRBD2. V trimming: 2 bases; J trimming: 2 bases; junction bases outside the gene matches: 8. The CDR3 extends over 16 amino acids. CDR1 and CDR2 (germline): SGHTA, FQGTGA. As DNA, the CDR3 is TGTGCCAGCAGCTTATCCCCGGGACTACCACAAGAGACCCAGTACTTC. Translating gives CASSLSPGLPQETQYF.

This clone was found a few times. The CDR3 nucleotides read TGTGCCAGCAGCTTAGCGGTGGCGGGCCGCGAGCAGTACTTC. Residues: CASSLAVAGREQYF. The V gene is TRBV7-6, the J gene TRBJ2-7; weak D call: TRBD2 (5 bases). CDR1 SGHVS and CDR2 FNYEAQ come from the germline V gene. Trimming removed 0 bases from V and 6 bases from J, with 12 bases in between. The CDR3 consists of 14 residues.

V is TRBV5-4 and J is TRBJ1-1; tentative D call: TRBD1 (5 bases). Per germline, CDR1 SGHNT and CDR2 YYREEE (reference sequence). Trimming left V 4 bases short and J 10 bases short, with 14 bases between. This CDR3 spans 12 amino acids. CDR3 nucleotides: TGTGCCAGCAGCAAAGGGGAGGAAATAGCTTTCTTT. It specifies CASSKGEEIAFF.

The chain combines TRBV4-2 with TRBJ1-2; TRBD1 agrees at 9 bases. With 0 bases clipped from V and 2 bases from J, the junction kept 7 bases outside the gene matches. The CDR3 covers 17 residues. From germline, CDR1 is LGHNA and CDR2 YNFKEQ. The CDR3, as DNA: TGTGCCAGCAGCCAAGACTCCCGGACAGGGGCCAACTATGGCTACACCTTC. This encodes CASSQDSRTGANYGYTF.

The V and J genes are TRBV25-1 and TRBJ1-2; no clear D gene. With 1 base removed from V and 4 bases from J, the gap between germline ends came to 13 bases. CDR1 is MGHDK and CDR2 is SYGVNS in the germline V gene. The CDR3 runs to 15 residues. The CDR3 nucleotides read TGTGCCAGCAGTGAATCGGCCGGTCGTCCCTATGGCTACACCTTC. Translation gives CASSESAGRPYGYTF.

This chain links TRBV7-8 with TRBJ2-3, with D hard to call. Trimming removed 2 bases from V and 1 base from J, with 7 bases in between. The CDR3 spans 14 residues. Germline-derived CDR1 and CDR2 are SGHVS and FQNEAQ. Written as DNA, the CDR3 is TGTGCCAGCAGCTTAAATGGGGGCACAGATACGCAGTATTTT. It yields the protein CASSLNGGTDTQYF.

V is TRBV7-9 and J is TRBJ2-5; either TRBD1 or TRBD2 may fit D (5 bases each). Germline loops: CDR1 SEHNR, CDR2 FQNEAQ (reference sequence). The CDR3 runs 13 residues. V gave up 5 bases and J gave up 5 bases, with 12 bases separating them. The CDR3 loop is CASSRWGPETQYF. The CDR3, as DNA: TGTGCCAGCAGCCGCTGGGGACCCGAGACCCAGTACTTC. Based on the CDR3 plus reference TRBV7-9 and TRBJ2-5, the full variable domain is DTGVSQNPRHKITKRGQNVTFRCDPISEHNRLYWYRQTLGQGPEFLTYFQNEAQLEKSRLLSDRFSAERPKGSFSTLEIQRTEQGDSAMYLCASSRWGPETQYFGPGTRLLVL.

The V gene is TRBV19, the J gene TRBJ2-2, with TRBD1 matching 7 bases. Per the germline V gene, CDR1 is LNHDA and CDR2 is SQIVND (reference sequence). V was pared by 1 base and J by 5 bases, with 7 bases of the junction left unmatched. The CDR3 has 16 residues. The CDR3 spells CASSIGQQGWTGELFF. The CDR3 DNA sequence: TGTGCCAGTAGTATAGGCCAACAGGGGTGGACCGGGGAGCTGTTTTTT.

The chain employs TRBV28 and TRBJ2-1; unclear D gene. Germline CDR1 reads MDHEN; CDR2 reads SYDVKM. CDR3 length: 11 amino acids. Between the trimmed V and J ends, which lost 7 bases and 8 bases, there was a span of 9 bases. The CDR3 is CASTTQYEQFF. The CDR3 bases are TGTGCCAGCACCACTCAATATGAGCAGTTCTTC.

The rearrangement uses TRBV15 and TRBJ1-2, with 11 bases identical to TRBD1. V shed 4 bases, J shed 6 bases, and the junction held 4 bases outside the gene matches. Germline V gene lookup returns CDR1 LNHNV and CDR2 YYDKDF (reference sequence). The CDR3 covers 14 residues. The CDR3 sequence is CATSIGTGGHGYTF. CDR3 DNA sequence: TGTGCCACCAGCATCGGGACAGGGGGACATGGCTACACCTTC.

At least ten counts were recorded for this clone. The CDR3 sequence is CASSQGGLLAKNIQYF. CDR3 bases: TGTGCCAGCAGCCAAGGGGGGCTCCTAGCCAAAAACATTCAGTACTTC. J is TRBJ2-4 and V is TRBV14; D might be TRBD1 (6 bases). This CDR3 is built from 16 residues. Per the germline V gene, CDR1 is SGHDN and CDR2 is FVKESK. V dropped 1 base and J dropped 0 bases, with 10 bases sitting between them.

The V gene is TRBV18, the J gene TRBJ2-1, with 9 nucleotides matching TRBD1. The germline gives CDR1 KGHSH, CDR2 LQKENI. V shed 3 bases and J 3 bases; nucleotides not matched to a gene: 3. This CDR3 has 15 residues. CDR3 region: CASSPGTGNYNEQFF. CDR3 nucleotide sequence: TGTGCCAGCTCACCCGGGACAGGGAACTACAATGAGCAGTTCTTC.